This T cell receptor (beta chain) was captured in a study of cytomegalovirus exposure and HLA in healthy donors. Overall study findings and caveats: More than 15,000 TCR beta sequences were associated with HLA alleles at 0.05 false discovery rate in a later analysis.

The length of the CDR3 is 17 residues. Germline V lookup: CDR1 MNHEY, CDR2 SMNVEV (reference sequence). Between the trimmed V and J ends, which lost 0 bases and 0 bases, there was a span of 13 bases. PCR was performed using 60 Vbeta and 13 Jbeta primers. As handled by the study authors: In a later analysis, 8.5 million to 14 million of 75 million to 90 million unique beta chains occurred in at least two donors. Libraries were prepared by immunoSEQ multiplex PCR; TCRdb keeps only in-frame clonotypes and omits some of them. Clone size and V and J calls were adopted from that table, with D and trimming inferred from the DNA. The sample shows about 120,000 clones, about 80% of them seen only once. A remark on this clone: The antigen is not known.

The chain recombines TRBV27 with TRBJ2-3, with a weak D call TRBD1 (5 bases). Sequencing was performed on PBMCs. This receptor was identified in a woman in her 40s in good health and CMV-seropositive. Written as DNA, the CDR3 is TGTGCCAGCAGTTTATCGGTCAGGGTTTTGAGCACAGATACGCAGTATTTT. It yields the protein CASSLSVRVLSTDTQYF.